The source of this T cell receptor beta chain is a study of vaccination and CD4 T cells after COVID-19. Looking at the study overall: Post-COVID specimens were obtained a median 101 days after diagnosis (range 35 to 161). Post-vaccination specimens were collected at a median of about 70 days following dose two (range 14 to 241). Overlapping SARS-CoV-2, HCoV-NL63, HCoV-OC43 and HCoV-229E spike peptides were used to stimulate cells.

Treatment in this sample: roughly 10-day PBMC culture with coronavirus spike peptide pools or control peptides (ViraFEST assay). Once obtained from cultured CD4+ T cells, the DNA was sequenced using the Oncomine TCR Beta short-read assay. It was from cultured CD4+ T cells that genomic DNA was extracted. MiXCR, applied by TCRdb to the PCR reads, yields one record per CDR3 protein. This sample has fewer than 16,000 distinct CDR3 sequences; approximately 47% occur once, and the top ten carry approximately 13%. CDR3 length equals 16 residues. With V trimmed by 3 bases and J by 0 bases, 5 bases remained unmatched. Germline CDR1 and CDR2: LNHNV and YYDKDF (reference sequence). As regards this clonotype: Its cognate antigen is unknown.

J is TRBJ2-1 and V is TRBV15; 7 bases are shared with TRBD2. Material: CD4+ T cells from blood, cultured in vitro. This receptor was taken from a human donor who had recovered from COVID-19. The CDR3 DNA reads TGTGCCACCAGCAGGGCGGGCGGGAGCTCCTACAATGAGCAGTTCTTC. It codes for CATSRAGGSSYNEQFF. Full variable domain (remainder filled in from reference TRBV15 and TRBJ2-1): DAMVIQNPRYQVTQFGKPVTLSCSQTLNHNVMYWYQQKSSQAPKLLFHYYDKDFNNEADTPDNFQSRRPNTSFCFLDIRSPGLGDTAMYLCATSRAGGSSYNEQFFGPGTRLTVL.